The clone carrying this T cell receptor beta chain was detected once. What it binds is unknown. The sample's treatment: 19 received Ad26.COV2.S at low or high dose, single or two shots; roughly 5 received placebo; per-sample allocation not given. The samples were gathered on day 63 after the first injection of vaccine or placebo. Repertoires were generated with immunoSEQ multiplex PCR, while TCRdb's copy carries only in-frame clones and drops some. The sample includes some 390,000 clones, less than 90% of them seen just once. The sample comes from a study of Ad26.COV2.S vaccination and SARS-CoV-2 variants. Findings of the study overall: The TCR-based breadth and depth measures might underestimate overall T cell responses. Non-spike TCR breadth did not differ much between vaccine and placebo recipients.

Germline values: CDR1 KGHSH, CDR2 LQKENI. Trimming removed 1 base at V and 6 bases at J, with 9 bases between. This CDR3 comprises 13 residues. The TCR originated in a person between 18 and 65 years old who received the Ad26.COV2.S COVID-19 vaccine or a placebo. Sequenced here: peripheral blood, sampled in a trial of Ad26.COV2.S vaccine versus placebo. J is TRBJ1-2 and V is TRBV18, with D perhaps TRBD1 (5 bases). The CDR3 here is CASSPRREDGYTF. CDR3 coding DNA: TGTGCCAGCTCACCACGCAGGGAGGATGGCTACACCTTC.